This T cell receptor beta chain was retrieved from a study of blood T cell repertoires in COVID-19. Across the whole study: From the United States, Italy and Spain came samples of acute and convalescent COVID-19. PBMCs, B-cell-depleted T cells, or T cells provided the cDNA or gDNA that made up the material.

J was trimmed by 6 bases and V by 3 bases; bases with no gene match: 5. The CDR3 is made up of 14 amino acids. Germline CDR1 reads SGHRS; CDR2 reads YFSETQ. Authors' processing steps: Nucleated cell number was recorded as an estimate derived from reference gene primer amplification. TCRdb's copy holds only in-frame clones and misses some; the assay was immunoSEQ multiplex PCR. Clone size and V and J calls were adopted from that table, with D and trimming inferred from the DNA. The table has about 110,000 clones, roughly 83% seen once. The source of this sequence is a woman aged 55-70 years with acute or convalescent COVID-19. The V and J genes are TRBV5-1 and TRBJ2-3; TRBD1 agrees at 9 bases. The sequenced sample was peripheral blood. The CDR3 is CASSSGTGKDTQYF. The CDR3 bases are TGCGCCAGCAGCTCCGGGACAGGGAAGGATACGCAGTATTTT.